This T cell receptor (beta chain) was identified in a study of cytomegalovirus exposure and HLA in healthy donors. After removal of 10 bases from V and 0 bases from J, the junction contained 6 bases not matched to a gene. Germline V gene data show CDR1 as SNHLY and CDR2 as FYNNEI. This CDR3 comprises 13 residues. Study results and caveats: Rates of TCR association differed by HLA locus in a later analysis, with DRB1 highest and HLA-C lowest. Per published accounts, TCR beta sequences correctly predicted the HLA-A and HLA-B alleles of most subjects. Sequencing had likely introduced a cluster of highly shared sequence variants as an artifact.

The PCR used 60 Vbeta and 13 Jbeta primers. Sequencing was performed with immunoSEQ multiplex PCR; in TCRdb, only in-frame clones are kept and a portion is missing. The sample yields about 140,000 clones, roughly 80% seen once. Comment on this clone: Antigen unknown.

The sample was PBMCs. The TCR comes from a man aged 35-49 years in good health and CMV-seropositive. The chain combines TRBV2 with TRBJ2-7; 7 bases agree with TRBD2. This CDR3 is CAIITSVSYEQYF. CDR3 sequence (DNA): TGTGCCATCATAACTAGCGTCTCCTACGAGCAGTACTTC.